A selection of T cell receptor beta chains follows, all from one sample in a study of T cell therapy after organ transplantation. Their specific antigens are unknown. Clones were sequenced by immunoSEQ multiplex PCR, and TCRdb holds only the in-frame ones, with some missing. The sample contains 40,000 to 60,000 clones, about 94% of which appear only once. Sample: CD8+ T cells from blood, taken before autologous CMV-specific T cell therapy. The receptors were gathered from a human patient who had received a solid organ transplant and had CMV disease. Both conserved end residues are part of each CDR3. The D gene is left open where the match is weak. Not all rows give a size; the values are once, few, many and, for expanded clones, a class.

J gene,clone size,D gene,V gene,CDR3 DNA,CDR3 protein
TRBJ1-6,.,.,TRBV6-5,TGTGCCAGCAGTTTAGGCAACAATTCACCCCTCCACTTT,CASSLGNNSPLHF
TRBJ2-1,.,.,TRBV5-6,TGTGCCAGCAGCACGGACACTTACAATGAGCAGTTCTTC,CASSTDTYNEQFF
TRBJ2-5,.,.,TRBV6-5,TGTGCCAGCAGTTACGGGCTTCCTCCGGAGACCCAGTACTTC,CASSYGLPPETQYF
TRBJ2-7,.,.,TRBV15,TGTGCCACCAGCCTACAGGGTCAGACCTCCTACGAGCAGTACTTC,CATSLQGQTSYEQYF
TRBJ2-7,.,TRBD1,TRBV6-1,TGTGCCAGTACCTCGGGACAGGGGGGGAACGAGCAGTACTTC,CASTSGQGGNEQYF
TRBJ1-4,.,.,TRBV5-4,TGTGCCAGCAGCTTGCGGACGGAGGGTTATGAAAAACTGTTTTTT,CASSLRTEGYEKLFF
TRBJ2-1,few,.,TRBV21-1,TGTGCCAGCAGCCCCCGGCCAGCGGAAGGCGAAGGTGAGCAGTTCTTC,CASSPRPAEGEGEQFF
TRBJ1-2,.,.,TRBV11-2,TGTGCCAGCAGGCAAGGGACGGCAGGTGGCTATGGCTACACCTTC,CASRQGTAGGYGYTF
TRBJ2-5,.,.,TRBV10-1,TGCGCCAGCAGTGAGTCAGGGCAGGGAAGGATACAAGAGACCCAGTACTTC,CASSESGQGRIQETQYF
TRBJ1-1,.,.,TRBV12-2,TGTGCAAGTCGCTTCAAGGGGACGCGGGAGAACACTGAAGCTTTCTTT,CASRFKGTRENTEAFF
TRBJ2-7,.,.,TRBV7-6,TGTGCCAGCAGCTTAAGGCCCTCTTACGCCGACGAGCAGTACTTC,CASSLRPSYADEQYF
TRBJ2-7,.,.,TRBV4-3,TGCGCCAGCAGTCCCCAGGCGGGGTCGTCCTACGAGCAGTACTTC,CASSPQAGSSYEQYF
TRBJ2-7,.,TRBD1,TRBV19,TGTGCCAGTAGTATCTCCGGGACAGGGGCTGGCGAGCAGTACTTC,CASSISGTGAGEQYF
TRBJ2-7,.,.,TRBV27,TGTGCCAGCAGTTTATACCAGGGGCTACCCTACGAGCAGTACTTC,CASSLYQGLPYEQYF
TRBJ2-7,.,.,TRBV19,TGTGCCAGTAGTATGGGGGGCCCGGGTCCCTACGAGCAGTACTTC,CASSMGGPGPYEQYF
TRBJ1-1,.,.,TRBV6-1,TGTGCCAGCAGTGAATTGAGGGGGGGAGGCACTGAAGCTTTCTTT,CASSELRGGGTEAFF
TRBJ1-2,.,.,TRBV7-9,TGTGCCAGCAGTACCTCCCGAGGCGGCTACACCTTC,CASSTSRGGYTF
TRBJ1-1,.,.,TRBV15,TGTGCCACCAGCTGGGGGGATGGGAGCACTTTGGGACACCCTGAAGCTTTCTTT,CATSWGDGSTLGHPEAFF